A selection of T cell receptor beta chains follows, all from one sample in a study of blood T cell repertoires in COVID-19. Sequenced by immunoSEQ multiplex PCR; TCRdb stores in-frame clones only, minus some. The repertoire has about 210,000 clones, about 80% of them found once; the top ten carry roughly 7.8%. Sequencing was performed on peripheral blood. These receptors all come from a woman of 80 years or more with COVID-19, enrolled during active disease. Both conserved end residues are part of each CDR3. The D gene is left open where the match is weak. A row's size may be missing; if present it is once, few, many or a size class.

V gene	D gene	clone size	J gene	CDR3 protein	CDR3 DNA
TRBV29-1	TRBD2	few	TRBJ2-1	CSAERGGLRNEQFF	TGCAGCGCCGAGCGGGGGGGCCTTAGGAATGAGCAGTTCTTC
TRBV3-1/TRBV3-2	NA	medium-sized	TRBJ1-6	CASSLLGGISPLHF	TGTGCCAGCAGCCTCCTTGGAGGAATTTCACCCCTCCACTTT
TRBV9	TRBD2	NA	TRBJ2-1	CASSVGPTLAGYNEQFF	TGTGCCAGCAGCGTAGGACCCACCTTAGCGGGCTACAATGAGCAGTTCTTC
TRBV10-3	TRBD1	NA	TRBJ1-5	CATAGGQRNQPQHF	TGTGCCACCGCCGGGGGACAGAGGAATCAGCCCCAGCATTTT
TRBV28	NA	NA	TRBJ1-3	CASSPYRTSTGNTIYF	TGTGCCAGCAGTCCCTATCGGACATCCACTGGAAACACCATATATTTT
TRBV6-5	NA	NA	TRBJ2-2	CASETIGASTGELFF	TGTGCCAGCGAAACGATAGGGGCGAGTACCGGGGAGCTGTTTTTT
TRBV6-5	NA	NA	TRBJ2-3	CASSYLHTQYF	TGTGCCAGCAGTTACCTACATACGCAGTATTTT
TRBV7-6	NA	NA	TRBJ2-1	CASRRDLNSYNEQFF	TGTGCCAGCAGACGAGATCTTAACTCCTACAATGAGCAGTTCTTC
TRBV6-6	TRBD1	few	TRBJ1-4	CASSWRGRGEKLFF	TGTGCCAGCAGTTGGAGGGGGCGCGGTGAAAAACTGTTTTTT
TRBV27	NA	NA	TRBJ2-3	CASSLFGIADTDTQYF	TGTGCCAGCAGTTTATTCGGGATAGCGGACACAGATACGCAGTATTTT
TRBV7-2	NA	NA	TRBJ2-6	CASARQMANVLTF	TGTGCCAGCGCCAGACAAATGGCCAACGTCCTGACTTTC
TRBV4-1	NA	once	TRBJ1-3	CASSQVGEAGNTIYF	TGCGCCAGCAGCCAAGTAGGGGAAGCTGGAAACACCATATATTTT
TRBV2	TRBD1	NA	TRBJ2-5	CASRAPADRAQETQYF	TGTGCCAGTCGGGCACCGGCCGACAGGGCCCAAGAGACCCAGTACTTC
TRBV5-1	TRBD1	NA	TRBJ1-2	CASSLFQTGGGYTF	TGCGCCAGCAGCTTGTTTCAGACAGGGGGAGGCTACACCTTC
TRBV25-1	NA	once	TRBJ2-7	CAPPGRGYEQYF	TGTGCCCCGCCAGGCAGGGGCTACGAGCAGTACTTC
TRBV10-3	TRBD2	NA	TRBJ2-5	CAISESGAGGEETQYF	TGTGCCATCAGTGAGTCGGGGGCGGGAGGGGAAGAGACCCAGTACTTC
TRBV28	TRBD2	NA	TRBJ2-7	CASIGRAGVGYEQYF	TGTGCCAGCATCGGAAGAGCGGGAGTGGGCTACGAGCAGTACTTC
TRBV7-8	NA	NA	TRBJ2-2	CASSFHGELFF	TGTGCCAGCAGCTTTCACGGGGAGCTGTTTTTT
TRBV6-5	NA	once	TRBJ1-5	CASSYLMEGYWHF	TGTGCCAGCAGTTACCTTATGGAGGGGTATTGGCATTTT
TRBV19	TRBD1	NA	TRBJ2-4	CASSIEGQGAVRAKNIQYF	TGTGCCAGTAGTATCGAAGGGCAGGGGGCGGTTAGAGCCAAAAACATTCAGTACTTC
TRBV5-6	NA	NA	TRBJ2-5	CASSSRGFGQETQYF	TGTGCCAGCAGCTCTAGGGGGTTCGGGCAAGAGACCCAGTACTTC
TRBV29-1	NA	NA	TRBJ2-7	CSVASSWEQYF	TGCAGCGTCGCGTCTAGCTGGGAGCAGTACTTC
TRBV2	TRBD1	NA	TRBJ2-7	CASSRDRGREQYF	TGTGCCAGCAGCCGGGACAGGGGGCGGGAGCAGTACTTC